This T cell receptor beta chain stems from a study of T-cell reconstitution after alpha-beta-depleted transplantation in children. Preparation of the TCRbeta library involved a method that used unique molecular identifiers. One entry per CDR3 protein results from TCRdb running MiXCR on the PCR reads. The sample carries roughly 300,000 distinct CDR3 sequences, around a tenth recorded once. CDR3 size: 12 residues. Between the trimmed V and J ends, which lost 7 bases and 6 bases, there was a span of 9 bases. The V gene's germline CDR1 is MNHEY and CDR2 SVGEGT. This clonotype was found a few times. The sequenced sample was peripheral blood, obtained 180 days after TCRalphabeta/CD19-depleted stem cell transplant. V usage is TRBV6-2 or TRBV6-3 and J usage is TRBJ2-2, with TRBD2 as a possible D gene (5 bases). This sequence originates from a male patient between 2 and 9 years old who had a stem cell transplant for chronic granulomatous disease, so the T cells may come from the graft donor. CDR3 nucleotides: TGTGCCAGCAAAGGACTTGCCGGGGAGCTGTTTTTT. It yields the protein CASKGLAGELFF.